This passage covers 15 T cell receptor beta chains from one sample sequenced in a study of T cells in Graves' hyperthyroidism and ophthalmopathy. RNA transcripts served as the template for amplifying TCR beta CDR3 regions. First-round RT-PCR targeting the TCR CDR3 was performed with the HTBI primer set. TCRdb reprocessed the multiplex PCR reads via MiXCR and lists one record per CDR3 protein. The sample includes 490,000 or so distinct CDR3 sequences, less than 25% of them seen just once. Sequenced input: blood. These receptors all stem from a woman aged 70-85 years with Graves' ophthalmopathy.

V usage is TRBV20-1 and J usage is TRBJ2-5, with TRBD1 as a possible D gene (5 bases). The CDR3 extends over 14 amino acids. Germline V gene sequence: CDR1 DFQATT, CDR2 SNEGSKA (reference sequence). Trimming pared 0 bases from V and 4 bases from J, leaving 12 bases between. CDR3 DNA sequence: TGCAGTGCTAGAGATCCCGACAGAGGAGAGACCCAGTACTTC. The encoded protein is CSARDPDRGETQYF.

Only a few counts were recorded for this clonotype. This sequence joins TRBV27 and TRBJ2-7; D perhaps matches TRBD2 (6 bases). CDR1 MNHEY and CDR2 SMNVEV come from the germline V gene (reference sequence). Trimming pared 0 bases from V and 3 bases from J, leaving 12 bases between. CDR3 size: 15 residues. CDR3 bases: TGTGCCAGCAGTTTATCATTGGGACTCGGCTACGAGCAGTACTTC. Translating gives CASSLSLGLGYEQYF.

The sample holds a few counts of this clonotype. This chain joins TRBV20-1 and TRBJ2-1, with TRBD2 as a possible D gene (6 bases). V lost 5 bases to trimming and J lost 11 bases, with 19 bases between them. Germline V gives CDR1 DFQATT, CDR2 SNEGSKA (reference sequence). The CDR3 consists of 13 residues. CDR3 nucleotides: TGCAGTGCTCGGGGGTCTCTTTGGGGGAAGCAGTTCTTC. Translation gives CSARGSLWGKQFF.

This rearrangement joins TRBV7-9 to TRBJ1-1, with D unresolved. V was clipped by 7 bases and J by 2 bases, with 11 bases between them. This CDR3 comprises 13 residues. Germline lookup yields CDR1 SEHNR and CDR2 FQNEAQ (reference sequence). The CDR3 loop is CASTFAGNTEAFF. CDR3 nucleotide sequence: TGTGCCAGCACCTTCGCGGGAAACACTGAAGCTTTCTTT.

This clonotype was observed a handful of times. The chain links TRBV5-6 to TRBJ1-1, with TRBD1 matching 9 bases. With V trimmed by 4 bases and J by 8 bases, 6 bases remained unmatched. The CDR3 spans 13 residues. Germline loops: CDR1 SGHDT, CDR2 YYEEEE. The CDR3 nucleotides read TGTGCCAGCAGCGGACGGACAGGGGCCGAAGCTTTCTTT. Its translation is CASSGRTGAEAFF.

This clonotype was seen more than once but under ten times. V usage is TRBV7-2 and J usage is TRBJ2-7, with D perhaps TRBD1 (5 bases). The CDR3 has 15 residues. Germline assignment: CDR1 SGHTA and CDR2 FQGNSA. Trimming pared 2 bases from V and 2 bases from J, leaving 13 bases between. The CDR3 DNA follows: TGTGCCAGCAGCTTACAGGGTACTAATACCTACGAGCAGTACTTC. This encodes CASSLQGTNTYEQYF.

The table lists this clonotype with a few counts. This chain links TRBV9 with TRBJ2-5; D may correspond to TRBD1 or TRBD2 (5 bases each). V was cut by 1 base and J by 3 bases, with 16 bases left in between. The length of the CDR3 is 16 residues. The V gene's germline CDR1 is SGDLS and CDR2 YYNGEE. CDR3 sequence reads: CASSVSPGTVKETQYF. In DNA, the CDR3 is TGTGCCAGCAGCGTAAGCCCCGGGACGGTTAAAGAGACCCAGTACTTC.

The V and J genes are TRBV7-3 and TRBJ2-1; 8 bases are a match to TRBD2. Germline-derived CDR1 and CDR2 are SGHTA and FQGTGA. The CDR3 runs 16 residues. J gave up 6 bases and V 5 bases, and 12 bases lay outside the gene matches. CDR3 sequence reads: CASSLGAGGGGNEQFF. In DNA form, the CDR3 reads TGTGCCAGCAGCCTGGGGGCGGGAGGTGGGGGCAATGAGCAGTTCTTC. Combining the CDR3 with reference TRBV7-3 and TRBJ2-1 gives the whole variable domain GAGVSQTPSNKVTEKGKYVELRCDPISGHTALYWYRQSLGQGPEFLIYFQGTGAADDSGLPNDRFFAVRPEGSVSTLKIQRTERGDSAVYLCASSLGAGGGGNEQFFGPGTRLTVL.

DNA for the CDR3: TGTGCCACTTCTCTAGCGGGAGGCGGAGATACGCAGTATTTT. This gives the protein CATSLAGGGDTQYF. The chain joins TRBV24-1 to TRBJ2-3; 11 positions agree with TRBD2. The junction had 7 bases not matched to a gene; V was cut back by 10 bases and J by 5 bases. CDR1 KGHDR and CDR2 SFDVKD come from the germline V gene. CDR3 length: 14 residues.

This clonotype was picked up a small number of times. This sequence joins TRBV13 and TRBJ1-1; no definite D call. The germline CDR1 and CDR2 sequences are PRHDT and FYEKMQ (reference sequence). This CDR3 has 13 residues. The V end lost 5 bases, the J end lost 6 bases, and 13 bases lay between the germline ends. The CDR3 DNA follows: TGTGCCAGCAGCGTGTACTCGGGTTCTGAAGCTTTCTTT. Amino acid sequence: CASSVYSGSEAFF.

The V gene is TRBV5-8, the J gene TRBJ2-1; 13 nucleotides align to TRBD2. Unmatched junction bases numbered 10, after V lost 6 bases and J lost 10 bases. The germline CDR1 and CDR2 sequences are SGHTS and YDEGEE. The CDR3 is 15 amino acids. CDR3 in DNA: TGTGCCAGCATCCTACTAGCGGGAGGGCCTCCCGAGCAGTTCTTC. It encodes CASILLAGGPPEQFF.

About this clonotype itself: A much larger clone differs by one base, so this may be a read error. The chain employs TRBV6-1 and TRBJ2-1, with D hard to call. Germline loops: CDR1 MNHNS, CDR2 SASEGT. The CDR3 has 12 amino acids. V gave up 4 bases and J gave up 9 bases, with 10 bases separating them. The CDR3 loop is CASSGDGVEQFF. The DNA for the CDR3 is TGTGCCAGCAGTGGGGATGGGGTTGAGCAGTTCTTC.

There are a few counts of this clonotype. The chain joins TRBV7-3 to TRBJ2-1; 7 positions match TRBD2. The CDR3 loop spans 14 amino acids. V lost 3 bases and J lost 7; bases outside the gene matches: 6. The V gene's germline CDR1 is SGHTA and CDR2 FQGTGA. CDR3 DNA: TGTGCCAGCAGCTTCGGGACTACCGTAAATGAGCAGTTCTTC. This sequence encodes CASSFGTTVNEQFF.

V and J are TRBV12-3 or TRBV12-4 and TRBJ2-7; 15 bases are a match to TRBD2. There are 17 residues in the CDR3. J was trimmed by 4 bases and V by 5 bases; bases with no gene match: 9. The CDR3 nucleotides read TGTGCCAGCAGTCCCAGGACTAGCGGGGGGGCCAGGTACGAGCAGTACTTC. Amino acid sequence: CASSPRTSGGARYEQYF.

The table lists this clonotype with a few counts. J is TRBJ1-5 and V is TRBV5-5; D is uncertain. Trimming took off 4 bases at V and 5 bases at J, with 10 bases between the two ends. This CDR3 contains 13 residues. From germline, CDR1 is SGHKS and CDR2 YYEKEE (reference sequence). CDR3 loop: CASSPWVDQPQHF. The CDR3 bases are TGTGCCAGCAGCCCATGGGTGGATCAGCCCCAGCATTTT. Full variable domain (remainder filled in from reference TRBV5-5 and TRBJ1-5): DAGVTQSPTHLIKTRGQQVTLRCSPISGHKSVSWYQQVLGQGPQFIFQYYEKEERGRGNFPDRFSARQFPNYSSELNVNALLLGDSALYLCASSPWVDQPQHFGDGTRLSIL.